This T cell receptor beta chain stems from a study of blood T cell repertoires in COVID-19. This CDR3 has 13 residues. Germline CDR1 and CDR2: LGHDT and YNNKEL (reference sequence). V was trimmed by 2 bases and J by 0 bases, leaving 4 bases between them. Profiled with immunoSEQ multiplex PCR; TCRdb holds only in-frame clones, not every one. The sample has around 180,000 clones; about 91% are singletons. Sequencing was done on a sample of peripheral blood. The clonotype comes from a woman aged 25 to 39 with acute or convalescent COVID-19. The V and J genes are TRBV3-1 (or the pseudogene TRBV3-2) and TRBJ1-2; no reliable D call. CDR3 nucleotides: TGTGCCAGCAGCCAATTCTCTAACTATGGCTACACCTTC. Its translation is CASSQFSNYGYTF.